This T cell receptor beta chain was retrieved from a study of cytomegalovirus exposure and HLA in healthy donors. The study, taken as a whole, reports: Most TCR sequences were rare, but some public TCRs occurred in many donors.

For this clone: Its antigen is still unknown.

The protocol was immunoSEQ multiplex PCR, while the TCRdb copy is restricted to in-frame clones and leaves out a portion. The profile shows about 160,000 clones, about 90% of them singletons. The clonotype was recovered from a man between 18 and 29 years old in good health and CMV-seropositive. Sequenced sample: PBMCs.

The CDR3 is CATSNKLGGTEAFF. Here the CDR3 DNA reads TGTGCCACCAGCAATAAGTTGGGGGGAACTGAAGCTTTCTTT. The chain recombines TRBV15 with TRBJ1-1; D perhaps matches TRBD1 (5 bases). The V gene lost 4 bases and the J gene lost 5 bases, with 14 bases spanning the gap. The CDR3 sequence is 14 residues long. Per the germline V gene, CDR1 is LNHNV and CDR2 is YYDKDF (reference sequence).